This TCR beta chain was sequenced for a study of identical twins. After template switching added a universal primer site, the resulting cDNA carried unique molecular identifiers. MiXCR, run by TCRdb on the 5' RACE reads, gives a single entry per CDR3 protein. This table has 690,000 or so distinct CDR3 sequences, 8.6% appearing once. This clonotype was counted many times. Its specificity is not known. Germline values: CDR1 KGHSH, CDR2 LQKENI. CDR3 length equals 13 residues. V was trimmed by 3 bases and J by 6 bases, leaving 12 bases between them. The study's findings and limits: Sharing of beta out-of-frame sequences by twins showed a weaker excess.

This sample also belongs to another study, concerning yellow fever vaccine responses in identical twins. That paper adds: The authors reported partly convergent, partly personalized vaccine responses in identical twins.

This sequence was found in a woman between 18 and 29 years old in good health. The chain recombines TRBV18 with TRBJ2-7; D gene uncertain. Sequencing input: PBMCs. DNA for the CDR3: TGTGCCAGCTCACCTCCTTTGGTGTCCGAGCAGTACTTC. Encoded protein: CASSPPLVSEQYF.